This TCR beta chain was identified in a study of shared T cell receptors in the human thymus. Only in-frame clones appear in the TCRdb table, and some are missing; sequencing was by immunoSEQ multiplex PCR. The sample includes about 710,000 clones, more than 75% seen only once; the top ten take just under 0.0095%. Germline V gene sequence: CDR1 MNHEY, CDR2 SMNVEV (reference sequence). CDR3 length: 13 amino acids. Trimming removed 5 bases from V and 4 bases from J; junction bases left unmatched: 5. This same sample was also taken into another study, of human thymus T cells.

Sequenced input: thymocytes. This TCR was recovered from a boy under two years old with a congenital heart defect. The chain couples TRBV27 to TRBJ2-7; 7 bases are shared with TRBD1. The CDR3 reads CASSKGQQYEQYF. Written as DNA, the CDR3 is TGTGCCAGCAGTAAGGGACAGCAATACGAGCAGTACTTC.